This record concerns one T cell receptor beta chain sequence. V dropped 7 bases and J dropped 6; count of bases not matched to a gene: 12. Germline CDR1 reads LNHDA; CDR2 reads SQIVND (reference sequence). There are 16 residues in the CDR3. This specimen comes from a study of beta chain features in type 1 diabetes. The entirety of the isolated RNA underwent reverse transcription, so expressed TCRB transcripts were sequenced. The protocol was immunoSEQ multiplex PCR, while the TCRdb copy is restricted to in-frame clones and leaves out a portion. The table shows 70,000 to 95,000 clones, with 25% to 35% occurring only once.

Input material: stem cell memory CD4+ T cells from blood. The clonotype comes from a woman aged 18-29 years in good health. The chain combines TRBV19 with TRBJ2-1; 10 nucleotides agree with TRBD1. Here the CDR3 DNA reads TGTGCCAGTAAATCCCGACCGGGACAGGGGACCAATGAGCAGTTCTTC. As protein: CASKSRPGQGTNEQFF.